This record looks at one TCR beta chain sequence and its context. Its cognate antigen is unknown. This entry belongs to a study of T-cell reconstitution after alpha-beta-depleted transplantation in children. Findings and caveats of the study: Where some patients showed high TCRbeta diversity at day 60, it came from recipient T cells and thymic progenitors that had survived. T-cell counts and diversity were attributed mostly to newly produced T cells one year after transplant. Expanded clones from the graft, numbering several hundred, reportedly supplied alpha-beta T cells about two months after transplant.

The TCRbeta library was prepared with unique molecular identifiers. MiXCR, run by TCRdb on the PCR reads, gives a single entry per CDR3 protein. The data show roughly 100,000 distinct CDR3 sequences, roughly 7.1% seen once. Germline CDR1 is MNHEY and CDR2 is SVGAGI. V was clipped by 5 bases and J by 0 bases, with 14 bases between them. The CDR3 has 16 residues. The V gene is TRBV6-5, the J gene TRBJ1-5; D remains unclear. The material sequenced was PBMCs, taken before TCRalphabeta/CD19-depleted stem cell transplant. The receptor comes from a boy aged 2 to 10 with acute lymphoblastic leukemia, due to receive a stem cell transplant. The CDR3 reads CASSRRRENSNQPQHF. CDR3 nucleotides: TGTGCCAGCAGTCGCCGGAGAGAGAATAGCAATCAGCCCCAGCATTTT.